This T cell receptor beta chain is from a study of blood T cell repertoires in COVID-19 (dated by TCRdb to 2018 to 2020). Describing the broader study: Samples covering the acute and convalescent phases of COVID-19 were provided by collaborators in the United States, Italy and Spain. The material from the prospective study consisted of cDNA or gDNA derived from T cells, B-cell-depleted T cells, or PBMCs. Subjects who had been exposed to COVID-19, were actively infected with it, or had recovered from it provided the deeply sampled blood TCRbeta repertoires that made up the dataset. A freely available public database, intended as a resource for researchers studying the immune response to SARS-CoV-2, is where the repertoires were released. The samples were drawn from the first 160 participants of the ongoing ImmuneRACE study and from about 1,200 subjects provided by 6 global collaborators. A de-identified subject ID, COVID-19 status, age in years and sex were almost always included in the sample metadata. Where available, HLA class I and class II types were taken from metadata supplied by the sample provider and were not determined by assay-based typing. Overall results and qualifications from the work: Clinical and demographic metadata were provided uncurated, with the amount varying by source and participant.

One collaborating source in Seattle enrolled patients while the patients were actively infected and followed the patients over time throughout the course of disease. Whole blood was collected in K2EDTA tubes by collaborating institutions according to the institutions' own protocols. For TCRbeta analysis, collaborators shipped samples as frozen whole blood, isolated PBMCs, or DNA extracted from either of those sample types. Cut back by 2 bases and 0 bases, the V and J ends lie 8 bases apart. The germline V gene (reference sequence) supplies CDR1 MNHEY and CDR2 SMNVEV. Its CDR3 holds 15 amino acids, cysteine through phenylalanine. Solely the CDR3 DNA is kept, with 45 bases framed from the first base. With regard to this clone: Its binding antigen is unknown. Base qualities are not provided; no much larger clone lies one nucleotide away.

TCRbeta CDR3 regions were amplified from genomic DNA by means of the immunoSEQ Assay, a bias-controlled multiplex PCR. Turning to the authors' computational methods: Within the assay, amplification of reference gene primers was used to estimate how many nucleated cells each sample contained. To quantify the absolute abundance of each unique TCRbeta CDR3 rearrangement, sequence reads were collapsed and filtered. Productive Simpson clonality was computed per sample as the square root of Simpson's diversity index over productive rearrangements. The source is immuneACCESS, and TCRdb retained only in-frame sequences with V and J called. Part of the clones is not carried over; for the studies checked, unresolved V genes explain less than half of this, and the remainder is unexplained. V and J calls and clone size follow that table, whereas D and trimming were derived from the DNA. This sample holds approximately 61,000 clones; 83% were observed only once. Around 9.6% of the sample belongs to the ten largest clones.

The receptor comes from a man aged 50 to 59 with COVID-19, enrolled during active disease. Sequenced: peripheral blood. The chain was built from TRBV27 and TRBJ2-1; the D gene is unclear. The CDR3 reads CASSLTPSSYNEQFF. The base sequence is TGTGCCAGCAGTTTAACTCCGAGCTCCTACAATGAGCAGTTCTTC.